This TCR beta chain was profiled in a study of shared clonotypes between healthy human individuals. Findings and limits, study-wide: Naive CD4 clonotypes overlapped across a handful of donors at roughly 5%.

Each subset's genomic DNA was split evenly across several immunoSEQ plates. Repertoires were generated with immunoSEQ multiplex PCR, while TCRdb's copy carries only in-frame clones and drops some. The sample shows hundreds of thousands of clones, about 92% of them seen only once. Concerning this clone: Its antigen is undetermined.

Naive CD8 cells lacked CD45RO and underwent positive selection for CCR7, leaving out terminally differentiated effector memory CD45RA+ cells. CDR1 and CDR2 (germline): SGHVS, FNYEAQ. The CDR3 has 14 residues. The V gene lost 6 bases and the J gene lost 2 bases, with 14 bases spanning the gap. The clonotype originates from a man aged 25 to 40 in good health. Sequenced: naive CD8+ T cells sorted from blood. The V and J genes are TRBV7-6 and TRBJ2-7; D could derive from TRBD1 or TRBD2 (5 bases each). The CDR3 DNA reads as TGTGCCAGCAGTTTCAAGGTGGGGGCCTACGAGCAGTACTTC. Protein product: CASSFKVGAYEQYF.